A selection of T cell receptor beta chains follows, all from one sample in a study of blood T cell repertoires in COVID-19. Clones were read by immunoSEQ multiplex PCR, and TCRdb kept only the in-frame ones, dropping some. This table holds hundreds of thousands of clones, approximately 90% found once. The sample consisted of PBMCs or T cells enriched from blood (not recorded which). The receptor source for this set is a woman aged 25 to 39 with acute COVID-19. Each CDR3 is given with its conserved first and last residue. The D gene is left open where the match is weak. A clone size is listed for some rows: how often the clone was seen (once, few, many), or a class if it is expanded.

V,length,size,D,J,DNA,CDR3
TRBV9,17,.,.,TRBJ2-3,TGTGCCAGCAGCGTAGCTACCGGGGCGGGGAGCACAGATACGCAGTATTTT,CASSVATGAGSTDTQYF
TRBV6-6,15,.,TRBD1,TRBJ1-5,TGTGCCAGCAGTTCGGACAGGGGGCCTGGGCAGCCCCAGCATTTT,CASSSDRGPGQPQHF
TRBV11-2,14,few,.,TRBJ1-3,TGTGCCAGCAGCCGGACGGGGGCTGGAAACACCATATATTTT,CASSRTGAGNTIYF
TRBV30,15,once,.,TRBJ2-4,TGTGCCTGGAGTCAAGAGGGCCTGTCCAAAAACATTCAGTACTTC,CAWSQEGLSKNIQYF
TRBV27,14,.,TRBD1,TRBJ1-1,TGTGCCAGCAGTTTAAGGACAGGGGTCACTGAAGCTTTCTTT,CASSLRTGVTEAFF
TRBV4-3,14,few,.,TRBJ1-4,TGCGCCAGCAGCCACGACAGAAGGGGTGAAAAACTGTTTTTT,CASSHDRRGEKLFF
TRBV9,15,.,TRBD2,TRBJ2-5,TGTGCCAGCAGCGTAAGCGGGGCCACCCAAGAGACCCAGTACTTC,CASSVSGATQETQYF
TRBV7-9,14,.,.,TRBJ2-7,TGTGCCAGCAGCTTGGCAGGGGTAAGCCACGAGCAGTACTTC,CASSLAGVSHEQYF
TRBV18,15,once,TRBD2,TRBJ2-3,TGTGCCAGCTCATCCCGACTAGCGGGGGAGGATACGCAGTATTTT,CASSSRLAGEDTQYF
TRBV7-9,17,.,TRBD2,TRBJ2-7,TGTGCCAGCAGCTTACATACGGCGGGGGAGGCATACTACGAGCAGTACTTC,CASSLHTAGEAYYEQYF
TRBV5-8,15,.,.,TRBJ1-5,TGTGCCAGCAGCCACCCTTGGGGGAGGCCTCAGCCCCAGCATTTT,CASSHPWGRPQPQHF
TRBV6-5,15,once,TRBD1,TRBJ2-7,TGTGCCAGCAGTTACTCAGGGACAGGTCCCTACGAGCAGTACTTC,CASSYSGTGPYEQYF
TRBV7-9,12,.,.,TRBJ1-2,TGTGCCAGCAGCCAAGACATCAGTGGCTACACCTTC,CASSQDISGYTF
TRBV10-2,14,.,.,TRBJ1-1,TGCGCCAGCAGCACCGGGTCCCGGCGCACTGAAGCTTTCTTT,CASSTGSRRTEAFF
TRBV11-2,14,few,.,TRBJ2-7,TGTGCCAGCAGCTTAGCAGGGGTACCCTACGAGCAGTACTTC,CASSLAGVPYEQYF
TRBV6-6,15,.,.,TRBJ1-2,TGTGCCAGCAGTTACTCCGGGGTCCCTAACTATGGCTACACCTTC,CASSYSGVPNYGYTF
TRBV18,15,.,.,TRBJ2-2,TGTGCCAGCTCAAAGGGCAGGGGGAACACCGGGGAGCTGTTTTTT,CASSKGRGNTGELFF
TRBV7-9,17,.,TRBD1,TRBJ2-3,TGTGCCAGCAGCTCCGCTAGGGACAGGCAGAATACAGATACGCAGTATTTT,CASSSARDRQNTDTQYF
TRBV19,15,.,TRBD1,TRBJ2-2,TGTGCCAGTAGACCCGGGACAGGGTCGATCGGGGAGCTGTTTTTT,CASRPGTGSIGELFF
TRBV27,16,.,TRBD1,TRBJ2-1,TGTGCCAGCAGTTTAATTGGACAGGAAATTTACAATGAGCAGTTCTTC,CASSLIGQEIYNEQFF
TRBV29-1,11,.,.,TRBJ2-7,TGCAGCGTTGTTCTTTCCTACGAGCAGTACTTC,CSVVLSYEQYF
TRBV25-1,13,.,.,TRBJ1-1,TGTGCCAGTCGTAGAGGGGGGAACACTGAAGCTTTCTTT,CASRRGGNTEAFF
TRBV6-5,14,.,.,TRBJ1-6,TGTGCCAGCAGTTACTCGATGGAGGGCGCACCCCTCCACTTT,CASSYSMEGAPLHF
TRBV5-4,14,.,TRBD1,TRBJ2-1,TGTGCCAGCAGCCAACCCGCGGACAGGGGGATTGAGATCTTC,CASSQPADRGIEIF
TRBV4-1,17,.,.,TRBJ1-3,TGCGCCAGCAGCCAAGTCCTAGACGCGAGCTCTGGAAACACCATATATTTT,CASSQVLDASSGNTIYF
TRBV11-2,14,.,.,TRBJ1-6,TGTGCCAGCAGCTTAGTGGGAGGGGATTCACCCCTCCACTTT,CASSLVGGDSPLHF
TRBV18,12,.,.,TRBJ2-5,TGTGCCTCCAGGGGAAGTCAGGAGACCCAGTACTTC,CASRGSQETQYF
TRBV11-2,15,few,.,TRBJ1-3,TGTGCCAGCAGCACCAGGGTCACCCTTGGAAACACCATATATTTT,CASSTRVTLGNTIYF
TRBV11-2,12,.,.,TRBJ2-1,TGTGCCAGCAGCTTTAGACAGCCCCAGCAGTTCTTC,CASSFRQPQQFF
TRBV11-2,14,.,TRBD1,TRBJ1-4,TGTGCCAGCAGCTTACGACAGGGTAGGGAAAAACTGTTTTTT,CASSLRQGREKLFF
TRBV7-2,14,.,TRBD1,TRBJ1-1,TGTGCCAGCAGCCGGATTCAGGGGGACACTGAAGCTTTCTTT,CASSRIQGDTEAFF
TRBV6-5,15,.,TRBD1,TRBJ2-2,TGTGCCAGCAGTTACTGGACAGGGGGCACCGGGGAGCTGTTTTTT,CASSYWTGGTGELFF
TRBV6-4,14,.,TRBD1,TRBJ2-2,TGTGCCAGCAGCGGGACAGTGAACACCGGGGAGCTGTTTTTT,CASSGTVNTGELFF
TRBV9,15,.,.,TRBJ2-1,TGTGCCAGCAGCCCTAGTCCAGGGGCCTACAATGAGCAGTTCTTC,CASSPSPGAYNEQFF
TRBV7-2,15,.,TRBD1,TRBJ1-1,TGTGCCAGCAGCTTGCCGGGACAGGGGGCTGTTGAAGCTTTCTTT,CASSLPGQGAVEAFF
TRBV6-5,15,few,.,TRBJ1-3,TGTGCCAGCACGCAAGCAGGTGTCTCTGGAAACACCATATATTTT,CASTQAGVSGNTIYF
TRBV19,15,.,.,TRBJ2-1,TGTGCCAGTAGTTCCCAGGGTTACTCCTACAATGAGCAGTTCTTC,CASSSQGYSYNEQFF
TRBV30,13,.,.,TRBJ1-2,TGTGCCTGGATCCCCAGGACAGCTTATGGCTACACCTTC,CAWIPRTAYGYTF
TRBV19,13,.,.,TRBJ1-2,TGTGCCAGTAGGGCAGGGGATATCTATGGCTACACCTTC,CASRAGDIYGYTF
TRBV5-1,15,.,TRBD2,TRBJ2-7,TGCGCCAGCAGCTTGGGCACTAGCGGGGGAAGTGAGCAGTACTTC,CASSLGTSGGSEQYF